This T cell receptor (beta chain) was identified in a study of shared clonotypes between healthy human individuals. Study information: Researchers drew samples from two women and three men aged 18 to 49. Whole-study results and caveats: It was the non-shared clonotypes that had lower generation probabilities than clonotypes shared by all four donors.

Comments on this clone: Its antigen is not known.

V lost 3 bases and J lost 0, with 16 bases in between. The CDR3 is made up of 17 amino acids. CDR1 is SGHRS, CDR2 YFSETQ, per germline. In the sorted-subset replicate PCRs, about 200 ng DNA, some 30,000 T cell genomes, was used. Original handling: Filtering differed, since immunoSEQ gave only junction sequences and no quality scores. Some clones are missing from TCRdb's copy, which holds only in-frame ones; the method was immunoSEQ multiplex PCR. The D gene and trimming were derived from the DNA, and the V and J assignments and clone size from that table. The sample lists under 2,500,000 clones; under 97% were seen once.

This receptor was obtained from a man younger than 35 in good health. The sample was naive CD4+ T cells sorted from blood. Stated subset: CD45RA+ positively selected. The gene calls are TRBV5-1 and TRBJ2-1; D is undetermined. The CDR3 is CASSSLGSSSSYNEQFF. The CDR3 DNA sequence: TGCGCCAGCAGCTCCCTGGGTAGCTCGAGCTCCTACAATGAGCAGTTCTTC.